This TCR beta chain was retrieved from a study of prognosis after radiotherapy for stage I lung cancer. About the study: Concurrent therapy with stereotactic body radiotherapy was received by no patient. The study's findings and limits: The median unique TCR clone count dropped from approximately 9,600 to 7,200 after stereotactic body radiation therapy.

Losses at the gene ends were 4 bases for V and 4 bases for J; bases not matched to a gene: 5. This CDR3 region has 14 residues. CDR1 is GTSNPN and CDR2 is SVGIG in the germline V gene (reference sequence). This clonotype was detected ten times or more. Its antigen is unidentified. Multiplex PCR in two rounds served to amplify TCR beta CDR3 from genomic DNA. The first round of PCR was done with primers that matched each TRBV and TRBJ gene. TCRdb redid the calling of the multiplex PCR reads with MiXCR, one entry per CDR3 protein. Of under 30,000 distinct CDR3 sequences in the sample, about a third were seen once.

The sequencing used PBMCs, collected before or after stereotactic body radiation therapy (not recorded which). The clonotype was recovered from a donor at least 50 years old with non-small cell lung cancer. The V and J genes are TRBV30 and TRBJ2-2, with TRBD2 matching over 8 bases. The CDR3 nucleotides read TGTGCCTGGAAACGGGGGGGCGGCACCGGGGAGCTGTTTTTT. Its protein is CAWKRGGGTGELFF.